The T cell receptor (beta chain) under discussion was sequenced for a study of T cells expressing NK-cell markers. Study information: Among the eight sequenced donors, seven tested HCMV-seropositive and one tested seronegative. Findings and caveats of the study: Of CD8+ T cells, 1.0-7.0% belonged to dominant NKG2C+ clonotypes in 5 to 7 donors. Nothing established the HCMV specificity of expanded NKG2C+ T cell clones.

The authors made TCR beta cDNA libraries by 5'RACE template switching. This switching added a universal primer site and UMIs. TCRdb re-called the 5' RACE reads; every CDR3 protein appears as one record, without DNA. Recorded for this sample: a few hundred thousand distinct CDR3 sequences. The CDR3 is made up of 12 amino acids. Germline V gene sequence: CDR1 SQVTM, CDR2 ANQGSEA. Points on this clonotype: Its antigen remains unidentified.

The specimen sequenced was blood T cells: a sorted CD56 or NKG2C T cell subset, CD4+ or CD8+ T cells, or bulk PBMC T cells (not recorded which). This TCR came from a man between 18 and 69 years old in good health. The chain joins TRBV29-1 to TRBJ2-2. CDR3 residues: CSVGYVSGELFF.